This T cell receptor (beta chain) was documented in a study of post-analysis software for immune sequencing data. Libraries were made from TCR beta cDNA, and they carried unique molecular identifiers. MiXCR was run by TCRdb on the PCR reads, yielding one entry per CDR3 protein. Of about 160,000 distinct CDR3 sequences listed, about 36% were seen once; the top ten hold over 25%. Sequenced material: blood, taken after autologous hematopoietic stem cell transplantation. This TCR was sampled from a girl between 5 and 17 years old with multiple sclerosis.

Here the CDR3 reads CASSFGPGRRQYF. The CDR3 DNA reads as TGTGCCAGCAGTTTTGGCCCGGGCAGGCGCCAGTACTTC. V usage is TRBV28 and J usage is TRBJ2-7; D is uncertain. Germline V gene sequence: CDR1 MDHEN, CDR2 SYDVKM. CDR3 length equals 13 residues. V was trimmed by 3 bases and J by 10 bases, leaving 16 bases between them.